This T cell receptor beta chain comes out of a study of T cell clonality in common variable immunodeficiency. V lost 6 bases, J lost 4 bases, and 5 bases stayed unmatched. The germline V gene has CDR1 DFQATT and CDR2 SNEGSKA (reference sequence). The CDR3 extends over 13 amino acids. This clone showed up many times. The sequence runs out 3 residues before the end of the CDR3; the remainder is reconstructed from the germline J gene. TCRdb keeps only in-frame clones here, not all; method: immunoSEQ multiplex PCR. This table holds under 40,000 clones with no singletons; the top ten claim 3%. V and J are TRBV20-1 and TRBJ1-5; TRBD1 agrees at 8 bases. Source material: peripheral blood mononuclear cells. The receptor's source is a person aged 18-69 years in good health. The CDR3 bases that were read are TGCAGTGCGCGGACAGGGACTAATCAGCCC. This translates into CSARTGTNQP. Given in full, the CDR3 is CSARTGTNQPQHF.